This T cell receptor beta chain originates from a study of blood T cell repertoires in COVID-19. Study summary: Samples taken during acute and convalescent COVID-19 were collected in the United States, Italy and Spain.

Trimming cost V 4 bases and J 4 bases, with 13 bases left between them. CDR1 and CDR2 (germline): GTSNPN, SVGIG (reference sequence). The CDR3 is 13 amino acids. Per the original methods: Scientists estimated how many nucleated cells there were by amplifying reference gene primers. Repertoires were generated with immunoSEQ multiplex PCR, while TCRdb's copy carries only in-frame clones and drops some. V and J calls plus clone size are reproduced from that table; the DNA served to infer D and trimming. The profile shows around 170,000 clones, around 77% of them singletons. In this sample, this clone turned up a few times.

Sequenced sample: peripheral blood. This chain uses TRBV30 with TRBJ1-2; D is uncertain. The source of this sequence is a man between 65 and 85 years old with active or convalescent COVID-19. The CDR3 sequence is CAWNSLRSYGYTF. CDR3 DNA: TGTGCCTGGAATTCTCTGCGGAGCTATGGCTACACCTTC.